This T cell receptor (beta chain) is drawn from a study of neoadjuvant anti-PD-1 for oral cavity cancer. Clones were sequenced by immunoSEQ multiplex PCR, and TCRdb holds only the in-frame ones, with some missing. The repertoire holds 20,000 to 25,000 clones, about 27% seen once, with around 16% in the top ten. A few counts support this clone. The sample's time point: after neoadjuvant nivolumab, at surgical resection. J lost 11 bases, V lost 5 bases, and 11 bases had no gene match. In germline, CDR1 is MNHEY, CDR2 SVGAGI. This CDR3 is 15 amino acids long. The sequencing used tumor tissue, collected after nivolumab (anti-PD-1) treatment. The source is a person between 35 and 79 years old with oral cavity squamous cell carcinoma. The chain is built from TRBV6-5 and TRBJ2-1, with 11 bases aligning to TRBD2. The CDR3, as DNA: TGTGCCAGCAGTCGCCAGACTAGCGGGGAAAACAAGCAGTTCTTC. As protein: CASSRQTSGENKQFF.